Given below is one T cell receptor beta chain in context. In the PCR, 60 Vbeta and 13 Jbeta primers were used. The table came from immunoSEQ multiplex PCR; TCRdb's copy has only in-frame clones and leaves some out. The sample contains 200,000 to 250,000 clones, 55% to 75% of which appear only once. This sample stems from a study of cytomegalovirus exposure and HLA in healthy donors. CDR1 is MGHRA, CDR2 YSYEKL, per germline. The CDR3 is 15 residues long. J gave up 8 bases and V 0 bases, and 4 bases lay outside the gene matches. The origin of this receptor is a man aged 35-49 years in good health and CMV-seropositive. Source material: PBMCs. The chain joins TRBV4-1 to TRBJ2-2; 9 positions match TRBD2. The CDR3 DNA reads TGCGCCAGCAGCCAAGAAGGGACTAGCTCGGGGGAGCTGTTTTTT. Residues: CASSQEGTSSGELFF.